This TCR beta chain was identified in a study of CD8 T cells in Susac syndrome. The CDR3 runs 15 residues. The V end lost 0 bases, the J end lost 3 bases, and 10 bases lay between the germline ends. Per germline, CDR1 LGHNA and CDR2 YNFKEQ. The authors carried out high-throughput sequencing of TCR beta. They applied it to CD8+ and CD4+ T cells obtained from blood. It was negative isolation that provided the CD8+ and CD4+ T cells, whereas TEMRA cells were enriched by FACS. Study results and caveats: The study's TCR sequencing and HLA analysis covered a relatively small number of individuals, and the study acknowledged this.

Turning to this clonotype: Its target is not known.

Random hexamers primed reverse transcription of about 0.45 to 1 ug RNA. Amplification of the TCR beta CDR3 was carried out by immunoSEQ multiplex PCR, which spanned a total of 54 Vbeta and 13 Jbeta segments. Each CDR3 protein gets one entry after TCRdb re-called the immunoSEQ multiplex PCR reads with MiXCR. The sample has hundreds of thousands of distinct CDR3 sequences, approximately 89% seen once. The TCR originated in a human donor with multiple sclerosis. This chain uses TRBV4-2 with TRBJ2-3, with no clear D. Sequences were obtained from CD8+ T cells from PBMCs. The CDR3 DNA reads as TGTGCCAGCAGCCAAGAGACCCTAAAAACAGATACGCAGTATTTT. Amino acids: CASSQETLKTDTQYF.